These 9 T cell receptor beta chains were sequenced from one sample in a study of memory CD4+ T cells and cytomegalovirus serostatus. Sequencing used immunoSEQ multiplex PCR; TCRdb keeps in-frame clones, though not all of them. In the table there are 50,000 to 75,000 clones, around 83% of which are singletons. The sort gate was single viable CD3+CD4+CD8-CD45RO+ cells for memory CD4+ T cells. Sequenced material: memory CD4+ T cells from blood. Source of these receptors: an adult in good health and CMV-seronegative.

This chain connects TRBV4-1 to TRBJ2-1, with no clear D. V was clipped by 0 bases and J by 3 bases, with 9 bases between them. Germline V lookup: CDR1 MGHRA, CDR2 YSYEKL. The CDR3 runs 15 residues. The CDR3 spells CASSQEGQIYNEQFF. The CDR3 DNA is TGCGCCAGCAGCCAAGAAGGTCAGATCTACAATGAGCAGTTCTTC.

The V gene is TRBV14, the J gene TRBJ2-7; a possible D gene is TRBD1 (6 bases). Germline V lookup: CDR1 SGHDN, CDR2 FVKESK. The CDR3 covers 17 residues. Trimming took 1 base from V and 3 from J, leaving 19 bases between them. The DNA for the CDR3 is TGTGCCAGCAGCCAAGGCCCCAATCACAGGGAACTCTACGAGCAGTACTTC. Translating it yields CASSQGPNHRELYEQYF.

The chain couples TRBV6-1 to TRBJ1-5; 9 positions agree with TRBD1. Trimming took 0 bases from V and 2 from J; bases not matched to a gene: 11. CDR1 MNHNS and CDR2 SASEGT come from the germline V gene. CDR3 length: 19 amino acids. The CDR3 region is CASSEAREVWDRGNQPQHF. CDR3 nucleotides: TGTGCCAGCAGTGAAGCGAGGGAGGTTTGGGACAGGGGCAATCAGCCCCAGCATTTT.

This clone was detected once. This CDR3 reads CASSPDSVGGITYEQYF. The DNA for the CDR3 is TGTGCCAGCAGCCCCGACTCGGTGGGCGGAATCACCTACGAGCAGTACTTC. The chain is built from TRBV11-1 and TRBJ2-7; no definite D call. Trimming stripped 5 bases from V and 2 bases from J, with 22 bases between. CDR3 length: 17 amino acids. From germline, CDR1 is SGHAT and CDR2 FQDESV (reference sequence).

The rearrangement uses TRBV5-1 and TRBJ1-1; 9 bases are a match to TRBD1. The V segment lost 3 bases and the J segment 1 base; nucleotides outside the gene matches: 7. Germline loops: CDR1 SGHRS, CDR2 YFSETQ. The CDR3 runs to 16 residues. Here the CDR3 DNA reads TGCGCCAGCAGCTGGGACCCGGGACAGGGGAACACTGAAGCTTTCTTT. This sequence encodes CASSWDPGQGNTEAFF.

The chain has TRBV19 and TRBJ1-5; 8 nucleotides line up with TRBD1. Germline CDR1 and CDR2: LNHDA and SQIVND (reference sequence). The CDR3 is 16 residues long. V shed 11 bases, J shed 2 bases, and the junction held 14 bases outside the gene matches. Written as DNA, the CDR3 is TGTGCCGTAGGACAGGGTCCCCCATATGGCAATCAGCCCCAGCATTTT. Residues: CAVGQGPPYGNQPQHF.

The chain has TRBV29-1 and TRBJ1-5, with TRBD1 as a possible D gene (5 bases). Per germline, CDR1 SQVTM and CDR2 ANQGSEA. V was pared by 7 bases and J by 1 base, with 11 bases between. The CDR3 extends over 13 amino acids. DNA for the CDR3: TGCAGCGCACAAGGGGCAAGCAATCAGCCCCAGCATTTT. This codes for CSAQGASNQPQHF.

The CDR3 is CASSLSLGGSFQETQYF. CDR3 nucleotides: TGCGCCAGCAGCTTATCATTAGGTGGTTCCTTCCAAGAGACCCAGTACTTC. This chain joins TRBV5-1 and TRBJ2-5; D gene uncertain. CDR1 is SGHRS and CDR2 is YFSETQ in the germline V gene. This CDR3 is built from 17 residues. V gave up 2 bases and J gave up 1 base, with 18 bases separating them. The whole variable domain, remainder taken from reference TRBV5-1 and TRBJ2-5, is KAGVTQTPRYLIKTRGQQVTLSCSPISGHRSVSWYQQTPGQGLQFLFEYFSETQRNKGNFPGRFSGRQFSNSRSEMNVSTLELGDSALYLCASSLSLGGSFQETQYFGPGTRLLVL.

This clone has more than one count but fewer than ten. This chain connects TRBV4-1 to TRBJ2-1; the D gene is possibly TRBD2 (5 bases). The CDR3 runs to 16 residues. CDR1 is MGHRA, CDR2 YSYEKL, per germline. Trimming took off 1 base at V and 3 bases at J, with 13 bases between the two ends. The CDR3: CASSQGGLGGYNEQFF. Written as DNA, the CDR3 is TGCGCCAGCAGCCAAGGCGGGCTAGGCGGCTACAATGAGCAGTTCTTC.